The clone carrying this T cell receptor (beta chain) was picked up one time. Its antigen is not known. The length of the CDR3 is 15 residues. The V and J ends lost 3 bases and 3 bases, in that order; junction bases with no gene match: 7. Germline loops: CDR1 SGHVS, CDR2 FNYEAQ. The donors were part of the validation cohort of roughly 110 subjects. That cohort was separate from the first cohort, which comprised 666 subjects. The sample is drawn from a study of cytomegalovirus exposure and HLA in healthy donors. Whole-study findings and limits: It was found in a later analysis that first-cohort TCR clusters tended to co-occur in the 100 to 150 validation repertoires. CMV antigen specificity of three CMV-associated chains was confirmed in vitro.

Data came from immunoSEQ multiplex PCR; TCRdb stores just in-frame clones and leaves some out. The table shows about 280,000 clones, with 80% to 90% occurring only once. This sequence originates from a woman under 30 in good health and CMV-seronegative. Sample: PBMCs. J is TRBJ2-7 and V is TRBV7-6; TRBD1 matches 8 bases. CDR3 DNA sequence: TGTGCCAGCAGCTTCTCCGGGACAGGCTTCTACGAGCAGTACTTC. Translation: CASSFSGTGFYEQYF.